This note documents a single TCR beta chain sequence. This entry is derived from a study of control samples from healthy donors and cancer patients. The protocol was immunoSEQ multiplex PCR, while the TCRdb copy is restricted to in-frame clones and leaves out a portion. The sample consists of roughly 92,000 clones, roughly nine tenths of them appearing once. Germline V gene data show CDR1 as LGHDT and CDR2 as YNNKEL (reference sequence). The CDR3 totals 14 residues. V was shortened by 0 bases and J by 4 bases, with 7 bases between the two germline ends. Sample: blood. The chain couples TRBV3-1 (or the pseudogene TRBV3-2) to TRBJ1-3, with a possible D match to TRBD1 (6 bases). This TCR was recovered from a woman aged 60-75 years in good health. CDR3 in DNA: TGTGCCAGCAGCCAAGACAGGGGCGGAAACACCATATATTTT. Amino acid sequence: CASSQDRGGNTIYF.